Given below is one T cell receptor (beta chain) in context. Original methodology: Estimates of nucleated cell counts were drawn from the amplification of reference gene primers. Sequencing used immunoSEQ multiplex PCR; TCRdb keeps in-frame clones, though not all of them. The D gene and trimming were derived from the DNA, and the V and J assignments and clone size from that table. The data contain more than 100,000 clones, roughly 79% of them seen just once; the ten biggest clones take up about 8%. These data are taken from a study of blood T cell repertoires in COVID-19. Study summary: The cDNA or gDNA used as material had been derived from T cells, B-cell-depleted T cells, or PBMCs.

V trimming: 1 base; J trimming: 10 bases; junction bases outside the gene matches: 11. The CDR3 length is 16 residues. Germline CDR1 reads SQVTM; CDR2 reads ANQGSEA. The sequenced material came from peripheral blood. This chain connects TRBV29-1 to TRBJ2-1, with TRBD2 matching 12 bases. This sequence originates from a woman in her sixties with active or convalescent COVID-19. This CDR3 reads CSVEGGTSGWRTEQFF. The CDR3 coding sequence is TGCAGCGTTGAAGGTGGGACTAGCGGGTGGCGTACGGAGCAGTTCTTC.